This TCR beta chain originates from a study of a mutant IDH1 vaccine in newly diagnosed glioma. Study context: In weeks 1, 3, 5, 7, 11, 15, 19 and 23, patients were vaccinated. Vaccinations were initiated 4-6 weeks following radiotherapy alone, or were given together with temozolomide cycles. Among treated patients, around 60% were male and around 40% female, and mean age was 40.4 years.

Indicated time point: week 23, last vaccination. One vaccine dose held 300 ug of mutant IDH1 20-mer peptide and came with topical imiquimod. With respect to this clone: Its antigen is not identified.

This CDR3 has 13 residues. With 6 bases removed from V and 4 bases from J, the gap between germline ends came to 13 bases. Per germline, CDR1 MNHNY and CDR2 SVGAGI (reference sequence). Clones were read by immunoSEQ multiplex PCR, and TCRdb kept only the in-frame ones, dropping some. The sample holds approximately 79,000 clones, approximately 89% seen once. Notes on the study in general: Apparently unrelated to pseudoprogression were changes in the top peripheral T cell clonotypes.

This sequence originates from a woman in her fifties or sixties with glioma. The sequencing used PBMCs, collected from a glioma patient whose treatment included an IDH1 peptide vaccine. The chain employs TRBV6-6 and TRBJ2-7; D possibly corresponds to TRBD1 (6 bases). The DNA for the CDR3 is TGTGCCAGCAGCAGTGGACAGCTATACGAGCAGTACTTC. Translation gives CASSSGQLYEQYF.